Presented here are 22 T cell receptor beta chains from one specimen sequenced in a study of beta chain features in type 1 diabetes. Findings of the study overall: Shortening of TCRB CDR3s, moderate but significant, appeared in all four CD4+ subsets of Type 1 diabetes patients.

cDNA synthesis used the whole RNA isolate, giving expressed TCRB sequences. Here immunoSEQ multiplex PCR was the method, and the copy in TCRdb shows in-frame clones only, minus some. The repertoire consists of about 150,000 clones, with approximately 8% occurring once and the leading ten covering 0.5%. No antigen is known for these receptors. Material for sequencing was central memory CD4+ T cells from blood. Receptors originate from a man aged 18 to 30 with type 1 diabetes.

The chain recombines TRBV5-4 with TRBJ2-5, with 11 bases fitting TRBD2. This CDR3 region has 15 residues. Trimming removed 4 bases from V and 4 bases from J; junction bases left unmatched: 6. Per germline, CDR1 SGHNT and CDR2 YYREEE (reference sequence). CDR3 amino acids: CASSIQTSGIETQYF. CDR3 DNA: TGTGCCAGCAGCATCCAGACTAGCGGGATAGAGACCCAGTACTTC.

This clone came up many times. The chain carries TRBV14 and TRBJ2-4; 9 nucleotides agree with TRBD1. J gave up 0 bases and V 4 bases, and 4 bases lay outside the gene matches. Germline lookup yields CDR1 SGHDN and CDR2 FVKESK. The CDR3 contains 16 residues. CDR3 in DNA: TGTGCCAGCAGCCGGGGACAGGGACTAGCCAAAAACATTCAGTACTTC. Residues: CASSRGQGLAKNIQYF.

The DNA for the CDR3 is TGTGCCAGCACCGTTGACAGGGCCCCAGATACGCAGTATTTT. This gives the protein CASTVDRAPDTQYF. The chain joins TRBV7-9 to TRBJ2-3, with 7 bases matching TRBD1. With V trimmed by 7 bases and J by 4 bases, 8 bases remained unmatched. Germline CDR1 is SEHNR and CDR2 is FQNEAQ (reference sequence). The CDR3 length is 14 residues.

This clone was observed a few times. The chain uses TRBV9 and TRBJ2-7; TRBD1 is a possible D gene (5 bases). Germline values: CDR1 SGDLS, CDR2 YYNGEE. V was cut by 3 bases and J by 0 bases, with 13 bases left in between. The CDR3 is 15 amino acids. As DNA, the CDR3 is TGTGCCAGCAGCGCGACAGCGATCCACTCCTACGAGCAGTACTTC. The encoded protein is CASSATAIHSYEQYF.

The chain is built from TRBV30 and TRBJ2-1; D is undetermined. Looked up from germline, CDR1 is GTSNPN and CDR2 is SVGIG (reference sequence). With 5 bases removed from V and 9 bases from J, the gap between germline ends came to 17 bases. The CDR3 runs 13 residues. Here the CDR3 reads CAWATSEATEQFF. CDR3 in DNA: TGTGCCTGGGCCACCAGTGAGGCTACTGAGCAGTTCTTC. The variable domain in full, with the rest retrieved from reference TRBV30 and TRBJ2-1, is SQTIHQWPATLVQPVGSPLSLECTVEGTSNPNLYWYRQAAGRGLQLLFYSVGIGQISSEVPQNLSASRPQDRQFILSSKKLLLSDSGFYLCAWATSEATEQFFGPGTRLTVL.

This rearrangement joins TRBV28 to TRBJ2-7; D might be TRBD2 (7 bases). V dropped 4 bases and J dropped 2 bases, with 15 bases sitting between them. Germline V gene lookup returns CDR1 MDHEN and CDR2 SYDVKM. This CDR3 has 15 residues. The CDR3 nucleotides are TGTGCCAGCAGTTCTAGGGGGGGTTTCGCCTACGAGCAGTACTTC. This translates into CASSSRGGFAYEQYF.

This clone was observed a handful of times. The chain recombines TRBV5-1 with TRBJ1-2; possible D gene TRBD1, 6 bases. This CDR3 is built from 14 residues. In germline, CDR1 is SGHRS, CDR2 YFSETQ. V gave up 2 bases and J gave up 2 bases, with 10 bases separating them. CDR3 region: CASSFEQGNYGYTF. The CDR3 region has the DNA TGCGCCAGCAGCTTCGAACAGGGAAACTATGGCTACACCTTC.

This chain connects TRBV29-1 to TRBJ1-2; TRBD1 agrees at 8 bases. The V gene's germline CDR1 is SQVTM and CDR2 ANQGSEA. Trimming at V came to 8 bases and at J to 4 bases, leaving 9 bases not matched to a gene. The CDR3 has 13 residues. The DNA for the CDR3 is TGCAGCACTTCAGGGGGCGCGGGCTATGGCTACACCTTC. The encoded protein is CSTSGGAGYGYTF.

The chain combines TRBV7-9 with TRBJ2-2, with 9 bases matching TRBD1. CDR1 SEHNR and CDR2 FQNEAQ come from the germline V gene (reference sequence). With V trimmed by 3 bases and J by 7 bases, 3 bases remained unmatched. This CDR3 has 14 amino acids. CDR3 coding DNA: TGTGCCAGCAGCTTTGGACAGGGGATCGGGGAGCTGTTTTTT. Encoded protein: CASSFGQGIGELFF.

The CDR3: CAIRNEGDEQFF. Written as DNA, the CDR3 is TGTGCCATCAGAAACGAGGGCGATGAGCAGTTCTTC. This rearrangement joins TRBV10-3 to TRBJ2-1; D perhaps matches TRBD2 (5 bases). Looked up from germline, CDR1 is ENHRY and CDR2 is SYGVKD. The CDR3 runs to 12 residues. The V end lost 6 bases, the J end lost 8 bases, and 11 bases lay between the germline ends.

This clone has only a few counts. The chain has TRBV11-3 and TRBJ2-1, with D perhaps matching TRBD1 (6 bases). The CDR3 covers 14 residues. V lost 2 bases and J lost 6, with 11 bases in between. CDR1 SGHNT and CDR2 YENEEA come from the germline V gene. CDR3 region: CASSLSQGLNEQFF. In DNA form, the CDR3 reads TGTGCCAGCAGCTTAAGTCAGGGGCTCAATGAGCAGTTCTTC. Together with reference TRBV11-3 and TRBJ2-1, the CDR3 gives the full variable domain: EAGVVQSPRYKIIEKKQPVAFWCNPISGHNTLYWYLQNLGQGPELLIRYENEEAVDDSQLPKDRFSAERLKGVDSTLKIQPAELGDSAVYLCASSLSQGLNEQFFGPGTRLTVL.

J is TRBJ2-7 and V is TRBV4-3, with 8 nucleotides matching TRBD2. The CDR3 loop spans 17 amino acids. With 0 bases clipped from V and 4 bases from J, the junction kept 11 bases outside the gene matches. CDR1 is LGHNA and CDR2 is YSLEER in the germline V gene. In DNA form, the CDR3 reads TGCGCCAGCAGCCAAGACGGAACTAGGGCGGGGGGATACGAGCAGTACTTC. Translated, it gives CASSQDGTRAGGYEQYF.

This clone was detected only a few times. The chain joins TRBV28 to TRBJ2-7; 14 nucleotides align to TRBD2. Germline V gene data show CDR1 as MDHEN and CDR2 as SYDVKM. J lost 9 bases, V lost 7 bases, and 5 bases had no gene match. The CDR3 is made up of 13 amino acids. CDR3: CASKGLAGVLQYF. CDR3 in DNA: TGTGCCAGCAAGGGACTAGCGGGAGTTTTGCAGTACTTC. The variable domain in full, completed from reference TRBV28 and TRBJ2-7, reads DVKVTQSSRYLVKRTGEKVFLECVQDMDHENMFWYRQDPGLGLRLIYFSYDVKMKEKGDIPEGYSVSREKKERFSLILESASTNQTSMYLCASKGLAGVLQYFGPGTRLTVT.

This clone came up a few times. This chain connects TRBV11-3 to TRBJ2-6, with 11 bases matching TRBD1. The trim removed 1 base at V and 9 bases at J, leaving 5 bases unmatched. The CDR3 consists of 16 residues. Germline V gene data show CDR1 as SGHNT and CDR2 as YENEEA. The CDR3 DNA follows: TGTGCCAGCAGCTTAGCGGGACAGGGGGGAGTCAACGTCCTGACTTTC. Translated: CASSLAGQGGVNVLTF.

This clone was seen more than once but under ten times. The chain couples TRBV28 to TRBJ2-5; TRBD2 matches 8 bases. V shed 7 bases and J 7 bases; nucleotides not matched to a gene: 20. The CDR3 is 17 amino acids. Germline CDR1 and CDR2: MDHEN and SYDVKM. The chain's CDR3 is CASISGPSVRGGGTQYF. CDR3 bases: TGTGCCAGCATCTCTGGTCCGTCGGTACGGGGGGGAGGGACCCAGTACTTC.

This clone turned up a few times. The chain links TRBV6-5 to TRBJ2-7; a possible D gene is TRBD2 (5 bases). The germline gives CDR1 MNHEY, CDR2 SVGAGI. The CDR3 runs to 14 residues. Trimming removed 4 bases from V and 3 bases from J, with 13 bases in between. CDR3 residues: CASSWRGFGYEQYF. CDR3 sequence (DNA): TGTGCCAGCAGTTGGAGAGGGTTCGGCTACGAGCAGTACTTC.

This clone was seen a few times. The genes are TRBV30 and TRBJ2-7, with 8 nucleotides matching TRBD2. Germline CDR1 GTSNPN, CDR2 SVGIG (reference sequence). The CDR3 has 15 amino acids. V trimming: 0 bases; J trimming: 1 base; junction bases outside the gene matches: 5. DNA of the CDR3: TGTGCCTGGAGTGTAGCGACTAGCGTGTCCTACGAGCAGTACTTC. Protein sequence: CAWSVATSVSYEQYF.

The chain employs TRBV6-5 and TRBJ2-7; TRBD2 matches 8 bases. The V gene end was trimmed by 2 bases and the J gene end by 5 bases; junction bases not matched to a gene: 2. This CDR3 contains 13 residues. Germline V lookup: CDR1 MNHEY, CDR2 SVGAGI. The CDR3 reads CASSYPTSDEQYF. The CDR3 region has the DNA TGTGCCAGCAGTTACCCGACTAGCGACGAGCAGTACTTC.

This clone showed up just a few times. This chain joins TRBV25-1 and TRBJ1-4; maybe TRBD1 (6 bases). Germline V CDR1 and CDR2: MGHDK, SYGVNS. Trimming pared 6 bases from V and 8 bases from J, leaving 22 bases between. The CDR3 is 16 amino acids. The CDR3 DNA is TGTGCCAGCAGCTTCCCGAGGGGGGGGACTTACGAAAAACTGTTTTTT. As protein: CASSFPRGGTYEKLFF. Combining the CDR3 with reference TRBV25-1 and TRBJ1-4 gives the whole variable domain EADIYQTPRYLVIGTGKKITLECSQTMGHDKMYWYQQDPGMELHLIHYSYGVNSTEKGDLSSESTVSRIRTEHFPLTLESARPSHTSQYLCASSFPRGGTYEKLFFGSGTQLSVL.

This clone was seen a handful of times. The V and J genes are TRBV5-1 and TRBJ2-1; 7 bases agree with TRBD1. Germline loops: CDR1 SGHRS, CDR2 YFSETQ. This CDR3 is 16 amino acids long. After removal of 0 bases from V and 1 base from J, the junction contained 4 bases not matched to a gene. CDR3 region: CASSLEGATSYNEQFF. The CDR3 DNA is TGCGCCAGCAGCTTGGAGGGGGCAACTTCCTACAATGAGCAGTTCTTC.

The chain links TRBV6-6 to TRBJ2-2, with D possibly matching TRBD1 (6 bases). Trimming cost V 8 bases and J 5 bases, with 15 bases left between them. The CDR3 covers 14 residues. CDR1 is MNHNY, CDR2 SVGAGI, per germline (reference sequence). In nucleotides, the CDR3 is TGTGCCAGCCGTGACGCAGGGGTGACCGGGGAGCTGTTTTTT. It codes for CASRDAGVTGELFF.

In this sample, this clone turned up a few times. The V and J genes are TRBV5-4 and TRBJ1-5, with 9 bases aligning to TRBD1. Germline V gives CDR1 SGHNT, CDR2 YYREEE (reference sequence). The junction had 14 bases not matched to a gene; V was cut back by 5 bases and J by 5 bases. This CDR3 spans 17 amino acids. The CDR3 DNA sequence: TGTGCCAGCAGTCATCATTCCGGGACAGGGAACCATCAGCCCCAGCATTTT. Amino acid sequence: CASSHHSGTGNHQPQHF.